Here is one T cell receptor (beta chain) with its context. Its specificity is not known. Sequence at one end of the junction differs from germline and may be a read error. PCR amplification relied on 60 Vbeta primers (plus 13 Jbeta primers). The method was immunoSEQ multiplex PCR; TCRdb's version includes in-frame clones alone and lacks a portion of them. Of 200,000 or so clones listed, roughly 80% are singletons. This specimen belongs to a study of cytomegalovirus exposure and HLA in healthy donors. Findings and caveats of the study: In an earlier analysis, productive rearrangement rates for most beta V segments clustered near 87% or 30%.

In germline, CDR1 is SSHAT, CDR2 FNYEAQ (reference sequence). This CDR3 region has 14 residues. The specimen sequenced was PBMCs. This sequence originates from a woman aged 25 to 39 in good health and CMV-seropositive. The V gene is TRBV7-7, the J gene TRBJ2-1; 7 bases map to TRBD2. The CDR3 is CASSLVGSGSQQFF. DNA for the CDR3: TGTGCTAGCAGCTTAGTAGGTAGCGGGTCCCAACAGTTCTTC.